The T cell receptor (beta chain) under discussion was sequenced for a study of T cells in Graves' hyperthyroidism and ophthalmopathy. CDR1 and CDR2 (germline): WSHSY, SAAADI. The CDR3 loop spans 15 amino acids. V dropped 8 bases and J dropped 8; count of bases not matched to a gene: 14. This clonotype was counted only a few times. Researchers took RNA transcripts and amplified the TCR beta CDR3 regions from them. A set of HTBI primers served as the primers for a first-round RT-PCR of the TCR CDR3. From the multiplex PCR reads, TCRdb called clonotypes with MiXCR, one entry per CDR3 protein. This repertoire shows 550,000 to 700,000 distinct CDR3 sequences, around 45% found once; its top ten account for 19%.

Input material: peripheral blood or thyroid tissue (not recorded which). The V and J genes are TRBV10-2 and TRBJ2-7, with 11 positions matching TRBD1. The receptor was derived from an adult woman with Graves' disease, either hyperthyroidism or ophthalmopathy (not recorded which). CDR3 nucleotide sequence: TGCGCCAGCTCCCTCCCTGGACAGGGGGCGCCTAAGCAGTACTTC. As protein: CASSLPGQGAPKQYF.